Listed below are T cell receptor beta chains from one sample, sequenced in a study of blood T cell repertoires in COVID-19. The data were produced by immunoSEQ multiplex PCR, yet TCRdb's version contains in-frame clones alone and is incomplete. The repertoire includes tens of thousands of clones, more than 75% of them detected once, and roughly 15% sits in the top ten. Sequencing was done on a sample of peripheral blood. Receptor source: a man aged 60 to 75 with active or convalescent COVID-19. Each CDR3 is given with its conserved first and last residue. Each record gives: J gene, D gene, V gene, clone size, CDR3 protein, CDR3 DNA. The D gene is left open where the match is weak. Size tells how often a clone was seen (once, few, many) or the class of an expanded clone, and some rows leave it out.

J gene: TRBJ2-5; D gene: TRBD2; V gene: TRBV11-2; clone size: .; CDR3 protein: CASSLTGGGVEETQYF; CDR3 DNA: TGTGCCAGCAGCTTAACCGGCGGGGGGGTCGAAGAGACCCAGTACTTC
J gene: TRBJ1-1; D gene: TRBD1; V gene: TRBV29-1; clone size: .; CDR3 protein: CSVDRGVFTEAFF; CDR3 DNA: TGCAGCGTAGACAGGGGAGTATTTACTGAAGCTTTCTTT
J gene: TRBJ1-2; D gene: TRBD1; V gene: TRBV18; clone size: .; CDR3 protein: CASSSGTEGAGGYTF; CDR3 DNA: TGTGCCAGCTCATCTGGAACCGAGGGGGCGGGAGGCTACACCTTC
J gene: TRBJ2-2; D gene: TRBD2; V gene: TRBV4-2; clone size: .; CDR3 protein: CASSQDLAGGMGTGELFF; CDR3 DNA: TGTGCCAGCAGCCAAGATCTGGCGGGGGGTATGGGAACCGGGGAGCTGTTTTTT
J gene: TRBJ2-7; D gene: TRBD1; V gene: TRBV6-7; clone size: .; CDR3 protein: CASRHQIWDRGHEQYF; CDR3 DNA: TGTGCCAGCAGGCACCAAATCTGGGACAGGGGTCACGAGCAGTACTTC
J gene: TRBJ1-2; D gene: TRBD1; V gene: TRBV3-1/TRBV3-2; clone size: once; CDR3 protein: CASGQDNYGYTF; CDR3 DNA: TGTGCCAGCGGACAGGATAACTATGGCTACACCTTC
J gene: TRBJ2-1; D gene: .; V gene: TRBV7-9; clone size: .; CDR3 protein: CASSDGQSSYNEQFF; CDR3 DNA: TGTGCCAGCAGCGACGGACAGAGCTCCTACAATGAGCAGTTCTTC
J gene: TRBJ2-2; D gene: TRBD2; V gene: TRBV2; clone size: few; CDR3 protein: CASIPRGAGTGELFF; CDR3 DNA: TGTGCCAGCATCCCGCGGGGGGCCGGAACCGGGGAGCTGTTTTTT
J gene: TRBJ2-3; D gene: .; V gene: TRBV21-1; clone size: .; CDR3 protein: CASSLPVVHYRGGSDTQYF; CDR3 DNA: TGTGCCAGCAGCCTCCCCGTTGTCCATTACAGGGGGGGGTCAGATACGCAGTATTTT
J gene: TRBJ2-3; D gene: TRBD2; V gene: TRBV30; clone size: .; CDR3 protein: CAWEAGGPTTQYF; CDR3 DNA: TGTGCCTGGGAAGCGGGGGGGCCCACTACGCAGTATTTT
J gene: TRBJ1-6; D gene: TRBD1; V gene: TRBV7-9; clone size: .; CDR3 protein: CASSLDRGRHSPLHF; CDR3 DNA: TGTGCCAGCAGCTTAGACAGGGGTCGACATTCACCCCTCCACTTT
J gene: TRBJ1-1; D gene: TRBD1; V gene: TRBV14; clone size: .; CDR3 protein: CASSPNLRDRGWTEAFF; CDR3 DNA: TGTGCCAGCAGCCCTAATCTCCGGGACAGGGGATGGACTGAAGCTTTCTTT
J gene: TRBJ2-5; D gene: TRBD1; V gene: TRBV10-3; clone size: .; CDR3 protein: CAIRGTDQETQYF; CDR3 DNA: TGTGCCATCAGGGGGACAGACCAAGAGACCCAGTACTTC
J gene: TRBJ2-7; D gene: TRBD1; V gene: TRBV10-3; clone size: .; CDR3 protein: CAISELRTGSYEQYF; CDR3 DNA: TGTGCCATCAGTGAGCTTCGGACAGGCTCCTACGAGCAGTACTTC
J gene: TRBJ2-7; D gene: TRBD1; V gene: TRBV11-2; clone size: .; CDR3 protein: CASSLVGTGGEYEQYF; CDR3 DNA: TGTGCCAGCAGCTTAGTAGGGACAGGGGGCGAATACGAGCAGTACTTC
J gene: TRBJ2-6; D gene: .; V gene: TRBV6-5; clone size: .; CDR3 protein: CASRSRRDGANVLTF; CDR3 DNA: TGTGCCAGCAGGAGCAGGAGGGACGGGGCCAACGTCCTGACTTTC
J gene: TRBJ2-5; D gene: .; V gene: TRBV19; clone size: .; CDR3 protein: CASSKTGEETQYF; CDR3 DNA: TGTGCCAGTTCCAAGACAGGAGAAGAGACCCAGTACTTC
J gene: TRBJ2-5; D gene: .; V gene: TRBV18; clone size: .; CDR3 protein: CASSRDWTEGETQYF; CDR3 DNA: TGTGCCAGCTCTCGCGACTGGACCGAGGGAGAGACCCAGTACTTC
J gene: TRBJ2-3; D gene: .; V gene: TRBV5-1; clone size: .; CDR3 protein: CASSGGGPTDTQYF; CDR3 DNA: TGCGCCAGCAGCGGGGGGGGCCCAACAGATACGCAGTATTTT
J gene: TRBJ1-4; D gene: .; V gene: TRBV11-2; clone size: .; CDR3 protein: CASSYPGQGEKLFF; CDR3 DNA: TGTGCCAGCAGCTATCCGGGACAAGGAGAAAAACTGTTTTTT
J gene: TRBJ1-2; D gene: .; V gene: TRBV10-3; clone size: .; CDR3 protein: CAISYLSQGVLYGYTF; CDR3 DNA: TGTGCCATCTCCTATCTCTCCCAGGGTGTACTGTATGGCTACACCTTC
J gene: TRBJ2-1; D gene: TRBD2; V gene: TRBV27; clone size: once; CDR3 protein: CASSSYSLAGINNEQFF; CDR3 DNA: TGTGCCAGCAGTTCATACTCTCTAGCGGGGATTAACAATGAGCAGTTCTTC
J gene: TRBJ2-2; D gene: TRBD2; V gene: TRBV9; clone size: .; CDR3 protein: CASSGAGTSWAGQVLFF; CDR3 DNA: TGTGCCAGCAGCGGTGCCGGGACTAGTTGGGCTGGACAAGTGCTGTTTTTT
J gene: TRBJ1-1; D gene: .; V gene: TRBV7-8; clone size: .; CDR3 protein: CASSLDRNTEAFF; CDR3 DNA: TGTGCCAGCAGCTTGGACAGAAACACTGAAGCTTTCTTT
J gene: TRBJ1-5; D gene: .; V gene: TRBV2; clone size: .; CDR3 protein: CASSDRAAGQPQHF; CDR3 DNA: TGTGCCAGCAGTGACCGAGCGGCCGGGCAGCCCCAGCATTTT
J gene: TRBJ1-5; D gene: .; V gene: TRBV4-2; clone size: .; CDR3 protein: CASSQEVGDRNQPQHF; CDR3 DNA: TGTGCCAGCAGCCAAGAGGTGGGAGACAGGAATCAGCCCCAGCATTTT
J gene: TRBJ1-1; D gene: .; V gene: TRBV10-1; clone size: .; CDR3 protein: CASSERRDGTEAFF; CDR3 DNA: TGCGCCAGCAGTGAGAGGAGGGATGGCACTGAAGCTTTCTTT